Below are 10 T cell receptor beta chains sequenced from a single sample in a study of cytomegalovirus exposure and HLA in healthy donors. Here immunoSEQ multiplex PCR was the method, and the copy in TCRdb shows in-frame clones only, minus some. The sample includes approximately 220,000 clones, over 80% seen only once; the top ten take about an eighth. Sequencing was done on a sample of PBMCs. Receptors were obtained from a woman under 40 in good health and CMV-seropositive.

This sequence joins TRBV2 and TRBJ2-3, with TRBD2 identical over 14 bases. Germline CDR1 SNHLY, CDR2 FYNNEI. The CDR3 has 20 amino acids. Trimming at V came to 7 bases and at J to 2 bases, leaving 17 bases not matched to a gene. CDR3 DNA: TGTGCCAGCATGGGACTAGCGGGAGTCTCGGGGATGGGACCCACAGATACGCAGTATTTT. It yields the protein CASMGLAGVSGMGPTDTQYF.

The rearrangement links TRBV27 to TRBJ1-1, with TRBD1 matching 7 bases. Per germline, CDR1 MNHEY and CDR2 SMNVEV (reference sequence). The ends lost 7 bases at V and 5 bases at J; junction bases unmatched: 13. The CDR3 spans 15 residues. The CDR3 loop is CASMFNYRGMTEAFF. CDR3 in DNA: TGTGCCAGCATGTTCAACTACAGGGGTATGACTGAAGCTTTCTTT.

CDR3 in DNA: TGCAGCCCGACCCTTGGGGGAGAGCCGAACACCGGGGAGCTGTTTTTT. Translation: CSPTLGGEPNTGELFF. This chain uses TRBV29-1 with TRBJ2-2, with D possibly being TRBD1 or TRBD2 (5 bases each). The ends were cut back, 8 bases at V and 0 bases at J, with 19 bases in the middle. Germline CDR1 reads SQVTM; CDR2 reads ANQGSEA. The CDR3 has 16 residues.

V usage is TRBV7-9 and J usage is TRBJ2-7; D perhaps matches TRBD1 (5 bases). The CDR3 is made up of 11 amino acids. Per the germline V gene, CDR1 is SEHNR and CDR2 is FQNEAQ (reference sequence). The V and J ends lost 5 bases and 5 bases respectively, with 7 bases between them. The CDR3 sequence is CASSPRDEQYF. The DNA of the CDR3 is TGTGCCAGCAGCCCCAGGGACGAGCAGTACTTC. The variable domain in full, completed from reference TRBV7-9 and TRBJ2-7, reads DTGVSQNPRHKITKRGQNVTFRCDPISEHNRLYWYRQTLGQGPEFLTYFQNEAQLEKSRLLSDRFSAERPKGSFSTLEIQRTEQGDSAMYLCASSPRDEQYFGPGTRLTVT.

J is TRBJ1-4 and V is TRBV30; TRBD1 might be the D (5 bases). V was clipped by 5 bases and J by 6 bases, with 10 bases between them. Germline V gives CDR1 GTSNPN, CDR2 SVGIG (reference sequence). The CDR3 sequence is 12 residues long. Here the CDR3 reads CAWEGNDEKLFF. The DNA for the CDR3 is TGTGCCTGGGAGGGGAATGATGAAAAACTGTTTTTT.

The chain is built from TRBV6-5 and TRBJ1-1; TRBD1 aligns across 9 bases. Germline V gives CDR1 MNHEY, CDR2 SVGAGI. V shed 6 bases, J shed 6 bases, and the junction held 8 bases outside the gene matches. CDR3 length: 14 residues. The CDR3 nucleotides read TGTGCCAGCAGCATGGGACAGGGAACGGCTGAAGCTTTCTTT. It yields the protein CASSMGQGTAEAFF.

The chain has TRBV6-5 and TRBJ1-2; D gene unclear. Germline assignment: CDR1 MNHEY and CDR2 SVGAGI. This CDR3 contains 13 residues. Trimming pared 2 bases from V and 4 bases from J, leaving 8 bases between. The CDR3 DNA reads as TGTGCCAGCAGTTACCTGGCCAGCTATGGCTACACCTTC. Translation gives CASSYLASYGYTF.

The gene calls are TRBV5-1 and TRBJ2-1; a weak D match, TRBD2 (6 bases). Per germline, CDR1 SGHRS and CDR2 YFSETQ. The length of the CDR3 is 15 residues. V shed 0 bases and J shed 8 bases, with 15 bases lying between them. This CDR3 reads CASSLEWAGTDEQFF. CDR3 bases: TGCGCCAGCAGCTTGGAATGGGCGGGAACGGATGAGCAGTTCTTC.

The chain couples TRBV30 to TRBJ2-3; 10 bases are shared with TRBD2. Trimming cost V 0 bases and J 6 bases; bases outside gene matches: 6. The CDR3 is 15 residues long. Germline CDR1 GTSNPN, CDR2 SVGIG (reference sequence). CDR3 loop: CAWSVSLAGADTQYF. The CDR3 nucleotides read TGTGCCTGGAGTGTAAGCCTAGCGGGAGCGGATACGCAGTATTTT.

The rearrangement uses TRBV29-1 and TRBJ2-3; D is possibly TRBD1 or TRBD2 (6 bases each). The CDR3 is 15 residues long. V dropped 4 bases and J dropped 5 bases, with 19 bases sitting between them. CDR1 and CDR2 (germline): SQVTM, ANQGSEA. CDR3 residues: CSVVGGPNEVDTQYF. The CDR3 region has the DNA TGCAGCGTTGTCGGGGGCCCTAACGAGGTAGATACGCAGTATTTT.